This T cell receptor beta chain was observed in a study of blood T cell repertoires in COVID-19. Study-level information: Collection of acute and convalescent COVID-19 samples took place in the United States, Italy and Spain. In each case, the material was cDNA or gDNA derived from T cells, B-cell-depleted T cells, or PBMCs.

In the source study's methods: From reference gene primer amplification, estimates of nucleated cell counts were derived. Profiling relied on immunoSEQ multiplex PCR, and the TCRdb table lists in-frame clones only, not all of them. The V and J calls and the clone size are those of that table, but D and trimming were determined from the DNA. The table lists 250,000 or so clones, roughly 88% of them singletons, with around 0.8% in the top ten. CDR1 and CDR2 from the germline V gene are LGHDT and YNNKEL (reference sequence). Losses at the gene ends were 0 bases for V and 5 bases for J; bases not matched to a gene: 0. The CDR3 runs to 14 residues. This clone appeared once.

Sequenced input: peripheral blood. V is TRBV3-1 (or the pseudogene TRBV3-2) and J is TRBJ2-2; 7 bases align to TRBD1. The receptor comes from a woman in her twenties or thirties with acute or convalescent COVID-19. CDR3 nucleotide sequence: TGTGCCAGCAGCCAAGACAGGGGGACCGGGGAGCTGTTTTTT. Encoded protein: CASSQDRGTGELFF.